These 31 T cell receptor beta chains share one sample of origin, sequenced in a study of cytomegalovirus exposure and HLA in healthy donors. The PCR made use of 60 Vbeta and 13 Jbeta primers. The table came from immunoSEQ multiplex PCR; TCRdb's copy has only in-frame clones and leaves some out. The sample records tens of thousands of clones, around 80% being singletons. Material for sequencing was PBMCs. The receptors derive from a woman aged 30 to 39 in good health and CMV-seronegative.

This chain joins TRBV5-1 and TRBJ2-7; D is unresolved. The CDR3 has 17 amino acids. V lost 2 bases to trimming and J lost 0 bases, with 18 bases between them. Germline V gene lookup returns CDR1 SGHRS and CDR2 YFSETQ. CDR3 DNA: TGCGCCAGCAGCTTTCTGGTAGCCAAAACCCTCTCCTACGAGCAGTACTTC. It is translated as CASSFLVAKTLSYEQYF.

This chain links TRBV29-1 with TRBJ2-2; tentatively, D is TRBD1 (5 bases). Germline V gene lookup returns CDR1 SQVTM and CDR2 ANQGSEA. The CDR3 runs 13 residues. V was trimmed by 3 bases and J by 1 base, leaving 6 bases between them. The CDR3 DNA follows: TGCAGCGTTGACCAGGGGAACACCGGGGAGCTGTTTTTT. Translation: CSVDQGNTGELFF.

The gene calls are TRBV28 and TRBJ1-5, with 10 bases lining up with TRBD1. Germline values: CDR1 MDHEN, CDR2 SYDVKM. V trimming: 5 bases; J trimming: 3 bases; junction bases outside the gene matches: 19. The CDR3 totals 20 residues. The CDR3 here is CASSPMTGTGVYRANQPQHF. In DNA form, the CDR3 reads TGTGCCAGCAGTCCCATGACCGGGACAGGGGTGTATCGGGCCAATCAGCCCCAGCATTTT.

The chain has TRBV5-4 and TRBJ2-7; 9 nucleotides agree with TRBD2. The CDR3 sequence is 16 residues long. Germline V gives CDR1 SGHNT, CDR2 YYREEE (reference sequence). With 2 bases clipped from V and 0 bases from J, the junction kept 6 bases outside the gene matches. CDR3 in amino acids: CASSLVGSGSSYEQYF. The CDR3 DNA reads TGTGCCAGCAGCTTAGTTGGTAGCGGGAGCTCCTACGAGCAGTACTTC.

The V call is TRBV2, the J call TRBJ1-5, with 10 positions matching TRBD1. Trimming cost V 7 bases and J 7 bases; bases outside gene matches: 7. From germline, CDR1 is SNHLY and CDR2 FYNNEI. This CDR3 spans 14 amino acids. The CDR3 loop reads CASTGTGADQPQHF. As DNA, the CDR3 is TGTGCCAGCACCGGGACAGGGGCCGACCAGCCCCAGCATTTT.

The chain joins TRBV30 to TRBJ2-7; TRBD1 is a possible D gene (5 bases). The CDR3 is made up of 11 amino acids. Per the germline V gene, CDR1 is GTSNPN and CDR2 is SVGIG (reference sequence). The V gene lost 0 bases and the J gene lost 8 bases, with 8 bases spanning the gap. The CDR3 region is CAWSVQGKQYF. The CDR3 DNA reads as TGTGCCTGGAGTGTCCAGGGCAAGCAGTACTTC.

The rearrangement uses TRBV7-2 and TRBJ2-1; 12 positions agree with TRBD2. CDR3 size: 15 residues. V lost 2 bases to trimming and J lost 15 bases; unmatched junction nucleotides: 11. The V gene's germline CDR1 is SGHTA and CDR2 FQGNSA. CDR3 residues: CASSLSGLAGGERFF. The CDR3 region has the DNA TGTGCCAGCAGCTTATCGGGCCTAGCGGGAGGGGAACGGTTCTTC.

The V gene is TRBV5-1, the J gene TRBJ1-6, with 7 bases fitting TRBD1. The V and J ends lost 0 bases and 6 bases, in that order; junction bases with no gene match: 6. Germline V lookup: CDR1 SGHRS, CDR2 YFSETQ. The CDR3 runs 16 residues. As DNA, the CDR3 is TGCGCCAGCAGCTTGGCCGCGGGACAGCGTAATTCACCCCTCCACTTT. Its protein is CASSLAAGQRNSPLHF.

The genes are TRBV11-3 and TRBJ2-3; D gene uncertain. This CDR3 comprises 12 residues. Germline CDR1 and CDR2: SGHNT and YENEEA. The V end lost 5 bases, the J end lost 10 bases, and 13 bases lay between the germline ends. This chain's CDR3 is CASSPPISAQYF. The CDR3 nucleotides read TGTGCCAGCAGCCCGCCTATCTCGGCGCAGTATTTT.

This chain links TRBV30 with TRBJ2-7; maybe TRBD1 (6 bases). Trimming removed 7 bases from V and 3 bases from J, with 16 bases in between. This CDR3 spans 13 amino acids. CDR1 and CDR2 (germline): GTSNPN, SVGIG (reference sequence). CDR3 nucleotides: TGTGCCTACCCGGGACACCTCTTCTACGAGCAGTACTTC. Its translation: CAYPGHLFYEQYF.

The chain employs TRBV5-1 and TRBJ2-2; D unresolved. The germline V gene has CDR1 SGHRS and CDR2 YFSETQ. The CDR3 has 12 residues. V dropped 4 bases and J dropped 6 bases, with 7 bases sitting between them. CDR3 bases: TGCGCCAGCAGCCCCCCTTCCGGGGAGCTGTTTTTT. Protein: CASSPPSGELFF.

The chain is built from TRBV28 and TRBJ2-7, with D perhaps matching TRBD2 (6 bases). V lost 6 bases and J lost 8, with 20 bases in between. Germline loops: CDR1 MDHEN, CDR2 SYDVKM. CDR3 length equals 14 residues. The CDR3 DNA sequence: TGTGCCAGCAGCCTCAGAACTACGGGGGAGAAGCAGTACTTC. The encoded protein is CASSLRTTGEKQYF. Together with reference TRBV28 and TRBJ2-7, the CDR3 gives the full variable domain: DVKVTQSSRYLVKRTGEKVFLECVQDMDHENMFWYRQDPGLGLRLIYFSYDVKMKEKGDIPEGYSVSREKKERFSLILESASTNQTSMYLCASSLRTTGEKQYFGPGTRLTVT.

Turning to this clone: Sequence at one end of the junction differs from germline and may be a read error. The chain has TRBV6-1 and TRBJ1-5; 7 positions agree with TRBD1. Germline CDR1 and CDR2: MNHNS and SASEGT. This CDR3 spans 13 amino acids. CDR3 DNA: TGTGCCAGCAGTCCGCAGCTGACAGGGCATGTGGATTTT. Translated: CASSPQLTGHVDF.

The V call is TRBV28, the J call TRBJ1-4; 9 nucleotides agree with TRBD1. The J segment lost 6 bases and the V segment lost 3 bases, leaving 5 bases of the junction unmatched. Germline loops: CDR1 MDHEN, CDR2 SYDVKM. The CDR3 extends over 15 amino acids. CDR3 sequence reads: CASSLAQGADEKLFF. In DNA form, the CDR3 reads TGTGCCAGCAGTTTGGCACAGGGGGCGGATGAAAAACTGTTTTTT.

The genes are TRBV6-1 and TRBJ2-3; the match to TRBD2 covers 9 bases. The J segment lost 8 bases and the V segment lost 2 bases, leaving 8 bases of the junction unmatched. Germline CDR1 MNHNS, CDR2 SASEGT. The CDR3 has 15 residues. CDR3 nucleotide sequence: TGTGCCAGCAGTGAACCTAGCGGGGATTTTGGTACGCAGTATTTT. Amino acid sequence: CASSEPSGDFGTQYF.

This chain uses TRBV27 with TRBJ1-1; TRBD1 might be the D (6 bases). V was cut by 9 bases and J by 5 bases, with 13 bases left in between. The CDR3 length is 12 residues. The V gene's germline CDR1 is MNHEY and CDR2 SMNVEV (reference sequence). The CDR3 is CARGAPGTEAFF. The CDR3 DNA sequence: TGTGCCAGGGGGGCCCCGGGAACTGAAGCTTTCTTT.

The rearrangement links TRBV6-1 to TRBJ2-5; 7 bases map to TRBD1. Germline CDR1 MNHNS, CDR2 SASEGT. V shed 5 bases, J shed 1 base, and the junction held 4 bases outside the gene matches. This CDR3 is 14 amino acids long. CDR3 region: CASSHRGIQETQYF. CDR3 in DNA: TGTGCCAGCAGTCACAGGGGAATCCAAGAGACCCAGTACTTC.

This chain connects TRBV30 to TRBJ1-4; 7 bases fit TRBD1. This CDR3 comprises 17 residues. Unmatched junction bases numbered 16, after V lost 1 base and J lost 8 bases. Germline-derived CDR1 and CDR2 are GTSNPN and SVGIG (reference sequence). The CDR3 sequence: CAWSGARQGWVGEKLFF. The DNA of the CDR3 is TGTGCCTGGAGTGGGGCCCGACAGGGATGGGTCGGGGAAAAACTGTTTTTT.

The chain links TRBV4-1 to TRBJ2-1, with 11 bases matching TRBD2. Germline CDR1 MGHRA, CDR2 YSYEKL. V gave up 2 bases and J gave up 3 bases; unmatched junction bases: 9. This CDR3 region has 18 residues. CDR3: CASSQPYSSGRNYNEQFF. DNA for the CDR3: TGCGCCAGCAGCCAACCTTATTCTAGCGGGAGGAACTACAATGAGCAGTTCTTC.

The rearrangement uses TRBV18 and TRBJ2-3, with 15 bases fitting TRBD2. The CDR3 is 15 amino acids. Losses at the gene ends were 10 bases for V and 8 bases for J; bases not matched to a gene: 10. Per the germline V gene, CDR1 is KGHSH and CDR2 is LQKENI. CDR3 bases: TGTGCCACCCACGGCGGACTAGCGGGAGGGGGTACGCAGTATTTT. Protein: CATHGGLAGGGTQYF.

This clone is a singleton in its sample. V and J are TRBV4-1 and TRBJ2-5, with TRBD1 matching over 8 bases. J was trimmed by 3 bases and V by 4 bases; bases with no gene match: 7. The CDR3 extends over 15 amino acids. Germline CDR1 is MGHRA and CDR2 is YSYEKL. This CDR3 reads CASSPGQGVKETQYF. CDR3 nucleotides: TGCGCCAGCAGCCCCGGACAGGGCGTCAAAGAGACCCAGTACTTC.

CDR3 DNA sequence: TGTGCCTGGAGTCCCCAGGGGTGGGGCACTGAAGCTTTCTTT. It translates to CAWSPQGWGTEAFF. This chain links TRBV30 with TRBJ1-1, with D perhaps matching TRBD1 (6 bases). The germline V gene has CDR1 GTSNPN and CDR2 SVGIG (reference sequence). The CDR3 loop spans 14 amino acids. V lost 2 bases and J 4 bases, leaving 14 bases between the germline ends.

CDR3 nucleotides: TGTGCCAGCAGCGGACTAGCGGGAGAGGGGCAGTACTTC. It is translated as CASSGLAGEGQYF. The chain carries TRBV7-2 and TRBJ2-7; TRBD2 matches 13 bases. The J segment lost 9 bases and the V segment lost 5 bases, leaving 4 bases of the junction unmatched. Germline CDR1 reads SGHTA; CDR2 reads FQGNSA. The CDR3 covers 13 residues.

In this sample, this clone turned up a few times. The V and J genes are TRBV15 and TRBJ1-1, with no clear D. The CDR3 consists of 15 residues. With 0 bases removed from V and 2 bases from J, the gap between germline ends came to 10 bases. The germline V gene has CDR1 LNHNV and CDR2 YYDKDF (reference sequence). Written as DNA, the CDR3 is TGTGCCACCAGCAGAGATAACGCGGGAAACACTGAAGCTTTCTTT. It translates to CATSRDNAGNTEAFF.

The chain combines TRBV30 with TRBJ2-7, with 7 bases lining up with TRBD1. The CDR3 has 14 amino acids. Germline V gene sequence: CDR1 GTSNPN, CDR2 SVGIG (reference sequence). The V segment lost 2 bases and the J segment 3 bases; nucleotides outside the gene matches: 7. In DNA form, the CDR3 reads TGTGCCTGGAGTCACTCCGGGACAGTCTACGAGCAGTACTTC. Encoded protein: CAWSHSGTVYEQYF.

The V and J genes are TRBV29-1 and TRBJ1-2; 9 nucleotides line up with TRBD1. This CDR3 region has 12 residues. Germline V CDR1 and CDR2: SQVTM, ANQGSEA. The ends lost 7 bases at V and 5 bases at J; junction bases unmatched: 5. CDR3 amino acids: CSARTGEYGYTF. In DNA form, the CDR3 reads TGCAGCGCCAGGACAGGGGAATATGGCTACACCTTC.

This chain joins TRBV4-1 and TRBJ1-1; 8 bases fit TRBD1. Germline V gene sequence: CDR1 MGHRA, CDR2 YSYEKL. The CDR3 has 15 amino acids. J lost 4 bases, V lost 3 bases, and 7 bases had no gene match. The CDR3 spells CASSHASTGGTEAFF. CDR3 in DNA: TGCGCCAGCAGCCACGCCTCTACAGGGGGCACTGAAGCTTTCTTT.

The V and J genes are TRBV10-3 and TRBJ2-2, with TRBD2 matching 8 bases. The CDR3 covers 16 residues. In germline, CDR1 is ENHRY, CDR2 SYGVKD. Trimming cost V 7 bases and J 3 bases; bases outside gene matches: 10. The CDR3 bases are TGTGCCATCAAGGCGGGAGGCATCAAGGACACCGGGGAGCTGTTTTTT. Protein product: CAIKAGGIKDTGELFF.

This clone was recorded once. The CDR3: CAIRTDRNEQYF. As DNA, the CDR3 is TGTGCCATCAGGACGGACAGGAACGAGCAGTACTTC. The chain recombines TRBV2 with TRBJ2-7; 7 nucleotides align to TRBD1. Germline CDR1 is SNHLY and CDR2 is FYNNEI. With 10 bases clipped from V and 5 bases from J, the junction kept 8 bases outside the gene matches. The CDR3 runs to 12 residues.

This clone showed up just a few times. The rearrangement joins TRBV7-2 to TRBJ1-3; tentative D call: TRBD1 (5 bases). Germline V CDR1 and CDR2: SGHTA, FQGNSA. The V and J ends lost 2 bases and 4 bases respectively, with 15 bases between them. CDR3 length: 16 residues. The CDR3 sequence: CASSLYFSPGGNTIYF. CDR3 coding DNA: TGTGCCAGCAGCTTATATTTTTCGCCAGGGGGAAACACCATATATTTT.

V and J are TRBV30 and TRBJ1-1; the match to TRBD1 covers 10 bases. The CDR3 has 14 amino acids. The trim removed 3 bases at V and 4 bases at J, leaving 5 bases unmatched. The germline gives CDR1 GTSNPN, CDR2 SVGIG (reference sequence). CDR3 region: CAWSGDRGLTEAFF. CDR3 nucleotides: TGTGCCTGGAGCGGCGACAGGGGGCTCACTGAAGCTTTCTTT. Together with reference TRBV30 and TRBJ1-1, the CDR3 gives the full variable domain: SQTIHQWPATLVQPVGSPLSLECTVEGTSNPNLYWYRQAAGRGLQLLFYSVGIGQISSEVPQNLSASRPQDRQFILSSKKLLLSDSGFYLCAWSGDRGLTEAFFGQGTRLTVV.